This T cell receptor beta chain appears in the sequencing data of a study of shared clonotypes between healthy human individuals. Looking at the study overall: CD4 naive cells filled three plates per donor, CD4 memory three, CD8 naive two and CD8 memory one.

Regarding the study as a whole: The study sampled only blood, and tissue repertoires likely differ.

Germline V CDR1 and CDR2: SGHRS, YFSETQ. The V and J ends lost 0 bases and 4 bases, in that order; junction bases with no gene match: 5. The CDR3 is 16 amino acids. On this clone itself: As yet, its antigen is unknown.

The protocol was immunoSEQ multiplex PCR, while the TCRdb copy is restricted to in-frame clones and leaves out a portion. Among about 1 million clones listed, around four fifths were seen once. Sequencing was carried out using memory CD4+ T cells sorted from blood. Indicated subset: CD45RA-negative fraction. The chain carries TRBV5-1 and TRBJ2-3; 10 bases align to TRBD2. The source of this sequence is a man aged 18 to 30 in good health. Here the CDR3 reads CASSLEPSGSADTQYF. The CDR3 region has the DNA TGCGCCAGCAGCTTGGAGCCTAGCGGGAGCGCAGATACGCAGTATTTT.